These 24 T cell receptor beta chains share one sample of origin, sequenced in a study of shared clonotypes between healthy human individuals. The assay was immunoSEQ multiplex PCR, and TCRdb's table has in-frame clones only and misses some. Seen here are 1.4 million or so clones, approximately 98.5% observed once, and the top ten hold about 0.4%. What was sequenced was naive CD4+ T cells sorted from blood. This sample's subset: CD45RA+ positively selected. These receptor sequences come from a man aged 25 to 40 in good health.

The chain joins TRBV7-8 to TRBJ2-7; tentative D call: TRBD1 (6 bases). The germline V gene encodes CDR1 SGHVS and CDR2 FQNEAQ. The CDR3 spans 13 residues. With 2 bases removed from V and 2 bases from J, the gap between germline ends came to 7 bases. The CDR3 region has the DNA TGTGCCAGCAGCTTATCAGGGGCCTACGAGCAGTACTTC. It codes for CASSLSGAYEQYF. The full variable domain, completed using reference TRBV7-8 and TRBJ2-7, is GAGVSQSPRYKVAKRGQDVALRCDPISGHVSLFWYQQALGQGPEFLTYFQNEAQLDKSGLPSDRFFAERPEGSVSTLKIQRTQQEDSAVYLCASSLSGAYEQYFGPGTRLTVT.

V and J are TRBV20-1 and TRBJ1-1, with a weak D call TRBD1 (5 bases). Per germline, CDR1 DFQATT and CDR2 SNEGSKA (reference sequence). The CDR3 has 11 residues. Trimming pared 6 bases from V and 11 bases from J, leaving 16 bases between. The DNA for the CDR3 is TGCAGTGCACCGAGCGACAGTTTCGCTTTCTTT. Translated: CSAPSDSFAFF.

V is TRBV5-5 and J is TRBJ2-3; D is ambiguous. V was cut by 0 bases and J by 3 bases, with 8 bases left in between. Germline assignment: CDR1 SGHKS and CDR2 YYEKEE (reference sequence). The CDR3 is 14 amino acids. The CDR3 sequence is CASSLGKRTDTQYF. The CDR3 region has the DNA TGTGCCAGCAGCTTGGGGAAACGGACAGATACGCAGTATTTT.

In DNA form, the CDR3 reads TGTGCCTGGAGTGAAATCCTCCGTCTAATCTACAATGAGCAGTTCTTC. It encodes CAWSEILRLIYNEQFF. This sequence joins TRBV30 and TRBJ2-1; D is ambiguous. This CDR3 has 16 residues. V lost 1 base and J 3 bases, leaving 16 bases between the germline ends. Germline assignment: CDR1 GTSNPN and CDR2 SVGIG (reference sequence).

V gene TRBV4-1 combines with J gene TRBJ2-1; D is ambiguous. Germline V lookup: CDR1 MGHRA, CDR2 YSYEKL. This CDR3 region has 12 residues. V dropped 3 bases and J dropped 6 bases, with 6 bases sitting between them. The CDR3 DNA sequence: TGCGCCAGCAGCCACATATCCAATGAGCAGTTCTTC. It yields the protein CASSHISNEQFF.

This chain links TRBV9 with TRBJ2-5; D is unclear. V lost 0 bases and J 0 bases, leaving 12 bases between the germline ends. The CDR3 consists of 16 residues. Germline V gene lookup returns CDR1 SGDLS and CDR2 YYNGEE. The CDR3 loop reads CASSVAPSGHQETQYF. The CDR3 nucleotides read TGTGCCAGCAGCGTAGCTCCATCCGGCCACCAAGAGACCCAGTACTTC. Together with reference TRBV9 and TRBJ2-5, the CDR3 gives the full variable domain: DSGVTQTPKHLITATGQRVTLRCSPRSGDLSVYWYQQSLDQGLQFLIQYYNGEERAKGNILERFSAQQFPDLHSELNLSSLELGDSALYFCASSVAPSGHQETQYFGPGTRLLVL.

The V and J genes are TRBV30 and TRBJ2-7; TRBD1 matches 7 bases. V dropped 0 bases and J dropped 4; count of bases not matched to a gene: 9. The CDR3 runs 15 residues. Germline V gives CDR1 GTSNPN, CDR2 SVGIG (reference sequence). CDR3 DNA: TGTGCCTGGAGTGTACGAACAGGGGTTAGGTACGAGCAGTACTTC. Translated: CAWSVRTGVRYEQYF.

Regarding this clone: This sample also contains other DNA sequences that code for the same CDR3. This sequence joins TRBV29-1 and TRBJ2-7, with a weak D call TRBD2 (6 bases). Germline V gene lookup returns CDR1 SQVTM and CDR2 ANQGSEA. V shed 5 bases and J shed 2 bases, with 10 bases lying between them. The CDR3 spans 12 residues. CDR3 sequence reads: CSVLAGPYEQYF. The DNA for the CDR3 is TGCAGCGTTCTCGCGGGACCCTACGAGCAGTACTTC.

This chain links TRBV7-2 with TRBJ2-7, with a weak D call TRBD1 (5 bases). The V end lost 2 bases, the J end lost 0 bases, and 11 bases lay between the germline ends. CDR3 length equals 15 residues. Per the germline V gene, CDR1 is SGHTA and CDR2 is FQGNSA. The CDR3, as DNA: TGTGCCAGCAGCTTAAGTGGGGCGAGCTCCTACGAGCAGTACTTC. Its protein product is CASSLSGASSYEQYF.

This sequence joins TRBV9 and TRBJ2-7, with 12 bases that match TRBD1. V gave up 4 bases and J gave up 5 bases; unmatched junction bases: 16. The CDR3 spans 18 residues. The germline gives CDR1 SGDLS, CDR2 YYNGEE. Here the CDR3 DNA reads TGTGCCAGCAGCTCGAGGAAGGGCGGGACAGGGGGCTTCCACGAGCAGTACTTC. Encoded protein: CASSSRKGGTGGFHEQYF.

V is TRBV28 and J is TRBJ1-2, with D unclear. V shed 4 bases and J shed 1 base, with 7 bases lying between them. The CDR3 spans 13 residues. The germline V gene has CDR1 MDHEN and CDR2 SYDVKM. In DNA form, the CDR3 reads TGTGCCAGCAGTTGGGGTAATAACTATGGCTACACCTTC. Amino acid sequence: CASSWGNNYGYTF.

V gene TRBV19 combines with J gene TRBJ2-7, with TRBD2 matching over 10 bases. J gave up 1 base and V 4 bases, and 4 bases lay outside the gene matches. From germline, CDR1 is LNHDA and CDR2 SQIVND (reference sequence). The CDR3 extends over 15 amino acids. The CDR3 reads CASSRLAGVSYEQYF. The CDR3 bases are TGTGCCAGTAGTAGGCTAGCGGGGGTTTCCTACGAGCAGTACTTC.

The gene calls are TRBV5-1 and TRBJ1-5; perhaps TRBD1 as D (5 bases). Between the trimmed V and J ends, which lost 4 bases and 6 bases, there was a span of 14 bases. CDR3 length: 14 residues. Per germline, CDR1 SGHRS and CDR2 YFSETQ. The CDR3 spells CASSPRDFFQPQHF. CDR3 coding DNA: TGCGCCAGCAGCCCACGGGACTTTTTTCAGCCCCAGCATTTT.

This clone has only one observation. Compared with germline, one end of the junction differs, possibly owing to a read error. V and J are TRBV20-1 and TRBJ1-1; 8 positions agree with TRBD1. Per germline, CDR1 DFQATT and CDR2 SNEGSKA (reference sequence). The CDR3 contains 11 residues. The CDR3 sequence: CSASYSDRAYF. CDR3 bases: TGCAGTGCTAGTTATTCGGACAGGGCTTATTTT.

This clone has just one count. The rearrangement uses TRBV18 and TRBJ2-7; 14 bases fit TRBD2. V shed 3 bases and J 3 bases; nucleotides not matched to a gene: 7. The CDR3 covers 17 residues. Germline CDR1 KGHSH, CDR2 LQKENI. The CDR3 DNA follows: TGTGCCAGCTCACCCACCGGACTAGCGGGAGGCTACTACGAGCAGTACTTC. Translation gives CASSPTGLAGGYYEQYF.

The rearrangement uses TRBV11-2 and TRBJ1-5; no clear D. This CDR3 comprises 13 residues. Germline assignment: CDR1 SGHAT and CDR2 FQNNGV. The germline V and J ends were trimmed by 5 bases and 6 bases, with 11 bases remaining between them. CDR3 coding DNA: TGTGCCAGCAGCCCCCGGGCGGGTCAGCCCCAGCATTTT. This codes for CASSPRAGQPQHF.

J is TRBJ2-7 and V is TRBV28; D is possibly TRBD1 or TRBD2 (7 bases each). V gave up 6 bases and J gave up 12 bases, with 18 bases separating them. The V gene's germline CDR1 is MDHEN and CDR2 SYDVKM. The CDR3 runs 12 residues. In DNA, the CDR3 is TGTGCCAGCAGCTCAGGGGGGGCGATCAGGTACTTC. The encoded protein is CASSSGGAIRYF.

A single count supports this clone. The chain couples TRBV18 to TRBJ1-1; TRBD1 might be the D (5 bases). Germline V gives CDR1 KGHSH, CDR2 LQKENI. The V end was cut by 2 bases, the J end by 8 bases, with 15 bases between. The CDR3 is 14 amino acids. The CDR3 reads CASSPTNPGDEAFF. The CDR3 DNA is TGTGCCAGCTCACCAACTAACCCGGGGGACGAAGCTTTCTTT.

The rearrangement links TRBV11-2 to TRBJ2-7; the D gene could be TRBD1 or TRBD2 (5 bases each). The CDR3 runs 13 residues. Germline V CDR1 and CDR2: SGHAT, FQNNGV. The V end was cut by 5 bases, the J end by 6 bases, with 14 bases between. CDR3 coding DNA: TGTGCCAGCAGCGGCCTGGGGACGGGCGAGCAGTACTTC. Translation: CASSGLGTGEQYF.

The chain carries TRBV18 and TRBJ1-2; a possible D gene is TRBD1 (5 bases). The CDR3 contains 13 residues. Germline loops: CDR1 KGHSH, CDR2 LQKENI. Trimming took 3 bases from V and 8 from J, leaving 13 bases between them. The CDR3 DNA reads TGTGCCAGCTCACCCGCAGCCGGGGGAGGCTACACCTTC. Its translation: CASSPAAGGGYTF.

V is TRBV7-8 and J is TRBJ1-5; D is possibly TRBD1 (5 bases). CDR3 length: 15 amino acids. The germline gives CDR1 SGHVS, CDR2 FQNEAQ. V dropped 3 bases and J dropped 0 bases, with 9 bases sitting between them. The DNA for the CDR3 is TGTGCCAGCAGCTTTTCGGGGGATAGCAATCAGCCCCAGCATTTT. Protein product: CASSFSGDSNQPQHF.

The rearrangement links TRBV7-3 to TRBJ2-1; D uncertain. CDR3 length equals 13 residues. The V and J ends lost 5 bases and 10 bases respectively, with 15 bases between them. CDR1 and CDR2 from the germline V gene are SGHTA and FQGTGA. CDR3 residues: CASSATRAGEQFF. CDR3 coding DNA: TGTGCCAGCAGCGCAACCCGGGCCGGGGAGCAGTTCTTC. Full variable domain (remainder filled in from reference TRBV7-3 and TRBJ2-1): GAGVSQTPSNKVTEKGKYVELRCDPISGHTALYWYRQSLGQGPEFLIYFQGTGAADDSGLPNDRFFAVRPEGSVSTLKIQRTERGDSAVYLCASSATRAGEQFFGPGTRLTVL.

The chain carries TRBV12-5 and TRBJ2-2, with TRBD1 matching over 7 bases. CDR1 LGHNT and CDR2 FRNRAP come from the germline V gene. The CDR3 runs 17 residues. The V segment lost 0 bases and the J segment 7 bases; nucleotides outside the gene matches: 11. CDR3 DNA sequence: TGTGCTAGTGGTTTGGTTTTGGGGGACAGTGTAGGCGGGGAGCTGTTTTTT. As protein: CASGLVLGDSVGGELFF.

The chain uses TRBV9 and TRBJ2-3, with 7 nucleotides matching TRBD1. Germline V gene sequence: CDR1 SGDLS, CDR2 YYNGEE. V shed 7 bases and J 2 bases; nucleotides not matched to a gene: 4. This CDR3 has 13 amino acids. The CDR3 DNA reads as TGTGCCAGCGGGGGACAGAACACAGATACGCAGTATTTT. As protein: CASGGQNTDTQYF. The entire variable domain, with the rest obtained from reference TRBV9 and TRBJ2-3, is as follows: DSGVTQTPKHLITATGQRVTLRCSPRSGDLSVYWYQQSLDQGLQFLIQYYNGEERAKGNILERFSAQQFPDLHSELNLSSLELGDSALYFCASGGQNTDTQYFGPGTRLTVL.